This T cell receptor beta chain was identified during a study of control samples from healthy donors and cancer patients. Using immunoSEQ multiplex PCR, the repertoire was profiled, and TCRdb retains in-frame clones only, with some absent. The sample shows approximately 120,000 clones, 80% to 90% of them seen only once. CDR1 LGHDT and CDR2 YNNKEL come from the germline V gene (reference sequence). The CDR3 extends over 17 amino acids. The V gene lost 4 bases and the J gene lost 0 bases, with 13 bases spanning the gap. Material for sequencing was blood. The V and J genes are TRBV3-1 (or the pseudogene TRBV3-2) and TRBJ1-6, with D tentatively TRBD1 (5 bases). The receptor's source is a woman aged 50 to 60 in good health. This CDR3 is CASSPYGTGSYNSPLHF. DNA for the CDR3: TGTGCCAGCAGCCCTTACGGGACTGGCTCCTATAATTCACCCCTCCACTTT.